This is a list of T cell receptor beta chains from one sample in a study of regulatory T cells in long-lasting Graves disease. Via MiXCR, TCRdb re-called the multiplex PCR reads, giving one row per CDR3 protein. The profile shows some 320,000 distinct CDR3 sequences, about a sixth of them singletons. Sample: peripheral blood mononuclear cells (PBMCs), taken at new diagnosis, from a patient treated with antithyroid drugs. Receptors originate from a female donor with Graves disease. Both conserved end residues are part of each CDR3. Each record gives: V gene, CDR3 length, clone size, J gene, D gene, CDR3 protein, CDR3 DNA. A D gene is named only where the DNA matches it firmly. Size tells how often a clone was seen (once, few, many) or the class of an expanded clone, and some rows leave it out.

TRBV5-1	14	few	TRBJ1-2	TRBD1	CASSPDRGGYGYTF	TGCGCCAGCAGCCCCGACAGGGGAGGGTATGGCTACACCTTC
TRBV2	12	-	TRBJ2-7	-	CASRRLSYEQYF	TGTGCCAGCAGGAGACTCTCCTACGAGCAGTACTTC
TRBV28	12	many	TRBJ2-1	-	CASKTGLGEQFF	TGTGCCAGCAAAACAGGGTTAGGTGAGCAGTTCTTC
TRBV24-1	14	-	TRBJ2-2	-	CATSVAGSAGELFF	TGTGCCACCAGTGTGGCCGGGTCCGCCGGGGAGCTGTTTTTT
TRBV27	15	many	TRBJ1-2	TRBD1	CASSFKRQGAYGYTF	TGTGCCAGCAGTTTTAAAAGGCAGGGGGCCTATGGCTACACCTTC
TRBV12-3/TRBV12-4	18	-	TRBJ2-5	TRBD2	CASSSPGQREGLWETQYF	TGTGCCAGCAGTTCCCCCGGTCAGCGGGAGGGCCTATGGGAGACCCAGTACTTC
TRBV4-1	14	few	TRBJ2-7	-	CASSQASGVYEQYF	TGCGCCAGCAGCCAAGCGTCAGGGGTATACGAGCAGTACTTC
TRBV24-1	16	-	TRBJ2-3	-	CATSDFSAVNTDTQYF	TGTGCCACCAGTGATTTCTCGGCAGTCAACACAGATACGCAGTATTTT
TRBV9	11	few	TRBJ2-1	-	CASSVDYGQFF	TGTGCCAGCAGCGTAGACTATGGGCAGTTCTTC
TRBV5-1	16	many	TRBJ2-2	-	CTSSLARGPNTGELFF	TGCACCAGCAGCTTGGCACGGGGCCCTAACACCGGGGAGCTGTTTTTT
TRBV27	15	many	TRBJ1-2	-	CASSSTGSAASSYTF	TGTGCCAGCAGTTCCACAGGGAGTGCTGCTTCGAGCTACACCTTC
TRBV2	16	-	TRBJ2-3	TRBD2	CASSLSLAGGPDTQYF	TGTGCCAGCAGTTTAAGTCTAGCGGGAGGGCCAGATACGCAGTATTTT
TRBV6-2/TRBV6-3	18	many	TRBJ2-7	-	CASSESGTSRRLRNEQYF	TGTGCCAGCAGTGAGAGTGGCACTAGCCGACGGCTGCGGAACGAGCAGTACTTC
TRBV29-1	12	many	TRBJ2-1	-	CSVDTGRNEQFF	TGCAGCGTTGATACGGGGAGGAATGAGCAGTTCTTC
TRBV20-1	13	many	TRBJ2-1	-	CSASSGVYNEQFF	TGCAGTGCTAGTTCGGGAGTCTACAATGAGCAGTTCTTC
TRBV3-1	14	-	TRBJ2-1	-	CASSQDPSDNEQFF	TGTGCCAGCAGCCAAGACCCTAGCGACAATGAGCAGTTCTTC
TRBV2	15	many	TRBJ2-2	TRBD2	CTSISGSVTTGELFF	TGTACCAGCATCAGCGGGAGCGTCACCACCGGGGAGCTGTTTTTT
TRBV7-2	16	many	TRBJ2-3	TRBD2	CASSYGGTSGRDTQYF	TGTGCCAGCAGCTACGGTGGGACTAGCGGACGCGATACGCAGTATTTT
TRBV27	14	many	TRBJ2-5	-	CATSRRDRKETQYF	TGTGCCACCTCCCGGAGGGACAGAAAAGAGACCCAGTACTTC
TRBV13	17	few	TRBJ2-3	TRBD2	CASSGGLVVAGTDTQYF	TGCGCCAGCAGCGGGGGTCTTGTGGTAGCGGGCACAGATACGCAGTATTTT
TRBV30	15	many	TRBJ1-4	-	CAWSVGARGNEKLFF	TGTGCCTGGAGTGTAGGGGCCAGGGGTAATGAAAAACTGTTTTTT
TRBV3-1	14	many	TRBJ1-1	-	CASSQGGRDTEAFF	TGTGCCAGCAGCCAAGGAGGAAGGGACACTGAAGCTTTCTTT
TRBV5-1	15	many	TRBJ2-3	TRBD1	CASSLEGALVDTQYF	TGCGCCAGCAGCTTGGAGGGGGCGCTGGTAGATACGCAGTATTTT
TRBV6-2/TRBV6-3	14	few	TRBJ1-5	-	CASRVTARNQPQHF	TGTGCCAGCAGGGTCACAGCGAGGAATCAGCCCCAGCATTTT
TRBV11-2	18	-	TRBJ2-7	TRBD2	CASSLRPGLAGGVHEQYF	TGTGCCAGCAGCCTGCGGCCGGGACTAGCGGGAGGGGTCCACGAGCAGTACTTC
TRBV2	14	many	TRBJ1-4	TRBD1	CASRAGTGVVELFF	TGTGCCAGCAGGGCAGGGACAGGGGTTGTTGAACTGTTTTTT
TRBV6-9	15	many	TRBJ1-6	-	CASSYSRGQGSPLHF	TGTGCCAGCAGTTACTCACGGGGGCAGGGTTCACCCCTCCACTTT
TRBV27	13	-	TRBJ2-7	-	CASSLIPNYEQYF	TGTGCCAGCAGTTTGATACCCAACTACGAGCAGTACTTC
TRBV28	14	many	TRBJ1-5	-	CASSPVRPSQPQHF	TGTGCCAGCAGTCCCGTCAGGCCTAGTCAGCCCCAGCATTTT
TRBV14	13	-	TRBJ2-2	-	CASSQLRTGELFF	TGTGCCAGCAGCCAGTTACGCACCGGGGAGCTGTTTTTT
TRBV9	15	-	TRBJ2-7	-	CASSPLGTNSYEQYF	TGTGCCAGCAGCCCCCTCGGGACGAACTCCTACGAGCAGTACTTC
TRBV15	14	-	TRBJ2-2	-	CATSRDEEAGELFF	TGTGCCACCAGCAGAGATGAAGAGGCGGGGGAGCTGTTTTTT
TRBV2	17	many	TRBJ2-3	-	CASIRRTARGAGDTQYF	TGTGCCAGCATTCGGCGGACCGCGAGGGGGGCCGGAGATACGCAGTATTTT
TRBV5-4	13	few	TRBJ2-7	-	CAMGVQGGYEQYF	TGTGCCATGGGGGTACAGGGTGGGTACGAGCAGTACTTC
TRBV2	15	many	TRBJ2-1	-	CASRQRDGRFSEQFF	TGTGCCAGCAGACAACGCGACGGAAGATTCAGTGAGCAGTTCTTC
TRBV14	15	-	TRBJ2-1	-	CASSDADFSYNEQFF	TGTGCCAGCAGTGACGCGGACTTCTCCTACAATGAGCAGTTCTTC
TRBV7-2	16	-	TRBJ2-3	TRBD2	CASRPSGGPAGDTQYF	TGTGCCAGCAGACCGTCGGGGGGGCCCGCGGGGGATACGCAGTATTTT
TRBV30	11	few	TRBJ2-1	-	CAWSPGVGQFF	TGTGCCTGGAGCCCCGGGGTAGGGCAGTTCTTC
TRBV28	15	-	TRBJ2-3	TRBD1	CASSQGQGATDTQYF	TGTGCCAGCAGCCAGGGACAGGGGGCTACAGATACGCAGTATTTT
TRBV20-1	15	many	TRBJ2-5	-	CSARTISGFQETQYF	TGCAGTGCTAGAACTATAAGCGGTTTTCAAGAGACCCAGTACTTC
TRBV19	15	-	TRBJ2-5	TRBD2	CASSIPGGESYEHFF	TGTGCCAGTAGTATCCCGGGAGGTGAGAGCTACGAGCATTTCTTC
TRBV7-2	13	-	TRBJ2-5	TRBD1	CASRRGQQETQYF	TGTGCCAGCAGGAGGGGACAGCAAGAGACCCAGTACTTC
TRBV28	17	-	TRBJ2-7	TRBD1	CASSPHGQDLTFYEQYF	TGTGCCAGCAGTCCCCATGGACAGGACTTAACCTTCTACGAGCAGTACTTC
TRBV6-2/TRBV6-3	17	-	TRBJ1-6	-	CASSEVGGRSYNSPLHF	TGTGCCAGCAGTGAAGTGGGGGGGCGCTCCTATAATTCACCCCTCCACTTT
TRBV25-1	12	many	TRBJ2-7	-	CASSFDRYEQYF	TGTGCCAGCAGTTTTGACAGGTACGAGCAGTACTTC
TRBV25-1	13	-	TRBJ2-7	TRBD2	CASSGGTSGEQYF	TGTGCCAGCAGTGGAGGGACTAGCGGCGAGCAGTACTTC
TRBV7-9	17	many	TRBJ1-2	TRBD1	CASRPGQGKLRDYGYTF	TGTGCCAGCAGACCGGGACAGGGTAAACTACGGGACTATGGCTACACCTTC
TRBV19	14	many	TRBJ2-7	-	CATAPGLSSYEQYF	TGTGCCACCGCTCCAGGACTCTCCTCCTACGAGCAGTACTTC
TRBV10-3	13	many	TRBJ1-2	TRBD1	CAITGTDNYGYTF	TGTGCCATCACCGGGACAGATAACTATGGCTACACCTTC
TRBV14	12	many	TRBJ2-1	-	CASSRRGFGQFF	TGTGCCAGCAGCCGGCGGGGTTTTGGGCAGTTCTTC
TRBV6-5	14	many	TRBJ1-2	-	CASSYSAPSYGYTF	TGTGCCAGCAGTTACTCTGCACCATCCTATGGCTACACCTTC
TRBV28	19	many	TRBJ2-7	-	CASSSSVGWGPVRNYEQYF	TGTGCCAGCAGCTCGTCGGTCGGGTGGGGGCCCGTCAGGAATTACGAGCAGTACTTC
TRBV6-2/TRBV6-3	14	few	TRBJ2-5	TRBD1	CASSYGGQTETQYF	TGTGCCAGCAGTTACGGGGGACAGACGGAGACCCAGTACTTC